In its sample, the clone carrying this T cell receptor beta chain was seen once. Its antigen remains unknown. In the PCR, 60 Vbeta and 13 Jbeta primers were used. Generated by immunoSEQ multiplex PCR, the TCRdb table keeps only in-frame clones and is missing some. The sample lists 150,000 or so clones, roughly 80% seen once, with about 11% in the top ten. This record comes from a study of cytomegalovirus exposure and HLA in healthy donors. The study, taken as a whole, reports: Later work showed greater clonal expansion in HLA-associated TCR beta chains than in equally common others. The study designated 164 TCR beta chains cytomegalovirus-associated.

This CDR3 is 17 amino acids long. Looked up from germline, CDR1 is MGHRA and CDR2 is YSYEKL. Losses at the gene ends were 3 bases for V and 7 bases for J; bases not matched to a gene: 16. The receptor was isolated from a man aged 18 to 29 in good health and CMV-seropositive. The chain couples TRBV4-1 to TRBJ2-5, with 8 bases aligning to TRBD1. The sample was PBMCs. DNA for the CDR3: TGCGCCAGCAGCCAGACAGGGGCCGGGTTGATTGAGAGGACCCAGTACTTC. Translating it yields CASSQTGAGLIERTQYF.